This record looks at one TCR beta chain sequence and its context. The antigen is not known. cDNA synthesis used the whole RNA isolate, giving expressed TCRB sequences. Sequencing was performed with immunoSEQ multiplex PCR; in TCRdb, only in-frame clones are kept and a portion is missing. This sample has 200,000 to 250,000 clones; around 65% occur once, and the top ten carry about 0.051%. The data belong to a study of beta chain features in type 1 diabetes. This CDR3 has 13 residues. In germline, CDR1 is SGHDT, CDR2 YYEEEE. V was pared by 6 bases and J by 8 bases, with 17 bases between. Study-wide points: At VDJ recombination sites, type 1 diabetes patients had fewer insertions and more deleted nucleotides.

Sorting that relied on CD45RO/CCR7/CD25/CD127/CD95/CD27 yielded CD4+ naive, central memory, regulatory and stem cell-like memory cells. Material for sequencing was naive CD4+ T cells from blood. The chain carries TRBV5-6 and TRBJ1-2, with D possibly TRBD1 on 6 matching bases. This clonotype was obtained from a man aged 25 to 40 in good health. The CDR3 protein is CASKTSQGGGYTF. CDR3 in DNA: TGTGCCAGCAAAACTTCACAGGGTGGAGGCTACACCTTC.